A selection of T cell receptor beta chains follows, all from one sample in a study of T-cell reconstitution after alpha-beta-depleted transplantation in children. MiXCR, applied by TCRdb to the PCR reads, yields one record per CDR3 protein. The sample records about 610,000 distinct CDR3 sequences, 10% being singletons. The sample was PBMCs from the stem cell graft donor, taken from the stem cell graft. The receptor set was obtained from a human donor who donated a stem cell graft to a child with acute myeloid leukemia. CDR3s leave out the opening cysteine and the closing phenylalanine or tryptophan.

>TRBV14|14|TRBJ2-1
ASSQERGSSYNEQF
>TRBV29-1|12|TRBJ1-3
SVRTGHLGDTIY
>TRBV6-2/TRBV6-3|15|TRBJ2-5
ASSYSYDTSDEETQY
>TRBV20-1|9|TRBJ1-3
SAASGHTIY
>TRBV12-3/TRBV12-4|12|TRBJ2-1
ASSSNRGYNEQF
>TRBV12-3/TRBV12-4|11|TRBJ2-7
ASSNGTFYEQY
>TRBV7-3|14|TRBJ2-1
ASSPLSGRSFAEQF
>TRBV7-2|12|TRBJ2-2
ASSFSGYTGELF
>TRBV27|11|TRBJ1-2
ASSRTGESGYT
>TRBV20-1|12|TRBJ2-7
SAGTSAFSYEQY
>TRBV3-1|13|TRBJ2-5
ASGSGSQVGETQY
>TRBV7-9|12|TRBJ1-4
ASSLGTADEKLF
>TRBV6-2/TRBV6-3|13|TRBJ2-5
ASSYSSGRSETQY
>TRBV6-5|13|TRBJ2-3
ASSLLAGAENTQY
>TRBV27|14|TRBJ2-4
ASSPTLAGVKNIQY
>TRBV2|12|TRBJ2-2
ASSGLRDTGELF